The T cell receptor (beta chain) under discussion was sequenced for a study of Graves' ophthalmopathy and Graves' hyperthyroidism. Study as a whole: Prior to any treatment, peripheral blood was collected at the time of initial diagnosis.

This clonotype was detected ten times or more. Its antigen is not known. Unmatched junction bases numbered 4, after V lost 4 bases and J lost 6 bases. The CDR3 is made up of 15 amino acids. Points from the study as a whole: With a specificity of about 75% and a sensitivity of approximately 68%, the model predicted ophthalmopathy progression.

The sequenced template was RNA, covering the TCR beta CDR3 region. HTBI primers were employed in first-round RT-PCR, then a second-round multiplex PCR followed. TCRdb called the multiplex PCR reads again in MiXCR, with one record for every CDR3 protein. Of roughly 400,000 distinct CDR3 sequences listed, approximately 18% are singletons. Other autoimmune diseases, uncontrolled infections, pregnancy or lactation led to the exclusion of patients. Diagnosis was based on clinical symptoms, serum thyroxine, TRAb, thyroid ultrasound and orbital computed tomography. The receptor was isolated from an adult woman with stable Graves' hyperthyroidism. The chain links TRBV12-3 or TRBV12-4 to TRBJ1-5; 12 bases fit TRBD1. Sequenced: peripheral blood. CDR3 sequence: CASSSGTGGGQPQHF. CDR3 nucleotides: TGTGCCAGCAGTTCCGGGACAGGGGGCGGTCAGCCCCAGCATTTT.